These T cell receptor beta chains were read from a single sample in a study of neurological immune-mediated disorders. TCRdb reprocessed the 5' RACE reads via MiXCR and lists one record per CDR3 protein. The sample yields 87,000 or so distinct CDR3 sequences, 3.5% seen once. Sequenced sample: PBMCs. The receptors stem from a woman aged 18-30 years with multiple sclerosis. The CDR3 runs from the conserved cysteine through the conserved F or W. The D gene is left open where the match is weak. Clone size is not always given. Where it is, it says once, few, many or a class for expanded clones.

clone size	D gene	J gene	V gene	CDR3 DNA	CDR3 protein
many	.	TRBJ2-3	TRBV20-1	TGCAGTGCAGAACGCGCGGGGCGCACAGATACGCAGTATTTT	CSAERAGRTDTQYF
many	.	TRBJ1-2	TRBV29-1	TGCAGCGTCCTTCCAGATATCCTAAACTATGGCTACACCTTC	CSVLPDILNYGYTF
.	.	TRBJ2-5	TRBV12-3/TRBV12-4	TGTGCCAGCAGTTATAATGACCTGGAGACCCAGTACTTC	CASSYNDLETQYF
few	.	TRBJ2-3	TRBV4-3	TGCGCCAGCAGCCAAGACTCCGCGGCAGATACGCAGTATTTT	CASSQDSAADTQYF
many	.	TRBJ1-1	TRBV20-1	TGCAGTGCTAGGGCTCGGGGCGCCACTGAAGCTTTCTTT	CSARARGATEAFF
many	.	TRBJ1-6	TRBV20-1	TGCAGTGCTGTTGGGGTAAATAATTCACCCCTCCACTTT	CSAVGVNNSPLHF
many	.	TRBJ1-6	TRBV5-1	TGCGCCAGCAGCGACCTCGGGGGTTATAATTCACCCCTCCACTTT	CASSDLGGYNSPLHF
many	.	TRBJ2-6	TRBV5-1	TGCGCCAGCAGCCCATTGGGCCGGTCCGGGGCCAACGTCCTGACTTTC	CASSPLGRSGANVLTF
many	.	TRBJ2-3	TRBV6-6	TGTGCCAGCAGTTACATGCGGGGGCAAAACACAGATACGCAGTATTTT	CASSYMRGQNTDTQYF
many	.	TRBJ2-3	TRBV20-1	TGCAGTGCTAGAGTTCTCCTCTCCCGGGATACGCAGTATTTT	CSARVLLSRDTQYF
many	.	TRBJ2-2	TRBV9	TGTGCCAGCAGCGTAGCTACGGGTAGGCACACCGGGGAGCTGTTTTTT	CASSVATGRHTGELFF